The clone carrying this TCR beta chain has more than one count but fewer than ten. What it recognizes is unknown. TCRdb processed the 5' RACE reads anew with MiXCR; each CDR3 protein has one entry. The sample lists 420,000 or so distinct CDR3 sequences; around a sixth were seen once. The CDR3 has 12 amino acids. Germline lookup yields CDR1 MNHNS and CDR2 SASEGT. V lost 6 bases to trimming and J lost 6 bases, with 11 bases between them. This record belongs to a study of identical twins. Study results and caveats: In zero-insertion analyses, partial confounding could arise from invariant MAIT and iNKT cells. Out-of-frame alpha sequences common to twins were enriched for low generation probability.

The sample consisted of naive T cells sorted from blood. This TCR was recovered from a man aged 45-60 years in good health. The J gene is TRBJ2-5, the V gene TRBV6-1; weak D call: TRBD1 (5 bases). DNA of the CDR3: TGTGCCAGCAGCAGGGTCGGGCAGACCCAGTACTTC. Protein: CASSRVGQTQYF.